This TCR beta chain was profiled in a study of T cell changes during pregnancy in multiple sclerosis (dated by TCRdb to between 2018 and 2021). Turning to the overall study: Changes in the T cell repertoire over the course of pregnancy were examined in this study in women with multiple sclerosis.

Between the V and J ends, shortened by 8 bases and 2 bases respectively, the junction contains 10 bases. The germline V gene encodes CDR1 MDHEN and CDR2 SYDVKM. Taken from cysteine to phenylalanine, the CDR3 has 13 residues. Of the read, only the CDR3 DNA is kept; its 39 bases are in frame from base 1. The receptor library was made with the immunoSEQ multiplex PCR assay. Entries here come from immuneACCESS through TCRdb and include only in-frame sequences with V and J called. Some clones fail to appear in such tables; in the studies checked, an unresolved V gene covers under half of the shortfall, and the cause of the remainder is unknown. Across this sample there are fewer than 70,000 clones, with more than 75% seen only once. About 5.4% of the sample lies in the top ten. Details on this clone: No antigen is known for it. No base qualities exist here, and no much larger clone lies one base off it.

The chain is encoded by TRBV28 joined to TRBJ1-3, and the D gene may be TRBD1, 5 bases matching. The TCR sequence derives from a human donor whose cells served as feeder cells for cultures in a pregnancy study. Sequenced input: peripheral blood from another person, used as feeder cells. This receptor has the CDR3 CASETGAGNTIYF. The DNA sequence is as follows: TGTGCCAGCGAAACAGGAGCTGGAAACACCATATATTTT.